This TCR beta chain was retrieved from a study of read filtering for tumor transcriptome and immune sequencing. Across the whole study: Patients were 17 male and some 13 female, mean age 65.9 years, range about 47 to 85. IR-seq gave about 3.5 to 10.27 million TCR reads per sample; RNA-seq gave about 75 to 1,300.

This clonotype has at least ten counts. Its antigen is undetermined. Study conclusions and caveats: Approximately 80% of IR-seq clonotypes had one read, totaling around 4% of reads; RNA-seq: 74.6% and 44.6%. Dropping single-read clonotypes raised IR-seq and RNA-seq shared-clonotype correlation.

The library was built from roughly 400 ng RNA with molecular barcoded adaptors for alpha/delta and beta/gamma chains. TCRdb independently ran MiXCR on the reads; one entry per CDR3 protein. The sample includes tens of thousands of distinct CDR3 sequences, 14% of them seen just once. The CDR3 totals 14 residues. Trimming stripped 5 bases from V and 2 bases from J, with 9 bases between. Germline loops: CDR1 SEHNR, CDR2 FQNEAQ (reference sequence). The rearrangement uses TRBV7-9 and TRBJ1-4; no clear D. The receptor was derived from a donor over 35 with multiple myeloma. The specimen sequenced was a population of CD138-negative cells sorted from bone marrow. The CDR3 region is CASSTARTNEKLFF. As DNA, the CDR3 is TGTGCCAGCAGCACCGCGCGGACTAATGAAAAACTGTTTTTT.